The T cell receptor (beta chain) described here comes from a study of T cell changes during pregnancy in multiple sclerosis. TCRdb keeps only in-frame clones here, not all; method: immunoSEQ multiplex PCR. This sample yields 90,000 to 120,000 clones, of which around 90% are seen a single time; less than 0.9% belongs to the top ten. The CDR3 has 14 residues. The V call is TRBV21-1, the J call TRBJ1-5; the table's D call TRBD1 went unverified against the DNA. TRBV21-1 is shown as a pseudogene. This clonotype originated in a female donor in good health, enrolled as a control in a pregnancy study. Specimen: peripheral blood, collected in the third trimester of pregnancy. The CDR3 bases are TGTGCCCGACAGGAGCAGCTAATTAATCAGCCCCAGCATTTT. This encodes CARQEQLINQPQHF.